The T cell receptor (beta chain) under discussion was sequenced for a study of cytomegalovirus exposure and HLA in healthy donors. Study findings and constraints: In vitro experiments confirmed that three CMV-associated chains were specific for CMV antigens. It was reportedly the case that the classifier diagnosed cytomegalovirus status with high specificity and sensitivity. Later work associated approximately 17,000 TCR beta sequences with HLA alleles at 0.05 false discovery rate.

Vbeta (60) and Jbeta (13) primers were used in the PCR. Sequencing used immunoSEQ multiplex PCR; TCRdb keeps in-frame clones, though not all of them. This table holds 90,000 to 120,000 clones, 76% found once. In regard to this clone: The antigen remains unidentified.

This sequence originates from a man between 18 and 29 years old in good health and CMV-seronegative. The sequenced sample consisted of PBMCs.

CDR3 region: CASSQQDPGPRGSCEQYF. The CDR3, as DNA: TGCGCCAGCAGTCAACAAGACCCCGGACCCCGGGGGAGCTGCGAGCAGTACTTC. V is TRBV23-1 and J is TRBJ2-7, with D perhaps matching TRBD2 (6 bases). TRBV23-1 is sorted into the ORF group, with uncertain function. Trimming shortened V by 2 bases and J by 6 bases, and 26 bases separated the two germline ends. This CDR3 region has 18 residues.